These 25 T cell receptor beta chains were all obtained from the same sample, sequenced in a study of T cell responses to AZD1222 COVID-19 vaccine. Using immunoSEQ multiplex PCR, the repertoire was profiled, and TCRdb retains in-frame clones only, with some absent. The profile covers about 160,000 clones, with roughly 91% appearing a single time and about 1.3% taken by the ten largest. This specimen was peripheral blood, taken on day 0 of AZD1222 vaccination. These receptors originate from an adult in good health.

J is TRBJ2-1 and V is TRBV2, with D uncertain. The CDR3 consists of 15 residues. V lost 3 bases and J 4 bases, leaving 13 bases between the germline ends. Germline CDR1 reads SNHLY; CDR2 reads FYNNEI. The CDR3 nucleotides read TGTGCCAGCAGTGAGCTACAAAGGTTATACAATGAGCAGTTCTTC. Amino acids: CASSELQRLYNEQFF.

This clone was seen only once. The chain is built from TRBV19 and TRBJ1-5; D may be TRBD1 (5 bases). The germline V and J ends were trimmed by 3 bases and 0 bases, with 18 bases remaining between them. The V gene's germline CDR1 is LNHDA and CDR2 SQIVND (reference sequence). CDR3 size: 18 residues. In DNA, the CDR3 is TGTGCCAGTAGTATGATGACAGCCCACGGTTATAGCAATCAGCCCCAGCATTTT. Amino acid sequence: CASSMMTAHGYSNQPQHF.

J is TRBJ1-1 and V is TRBV28; D unresolved. V was trimmed by 2 bases and J by 1 base, leaving 8 bases between them. The CDR3 is 14 amino acids. From germline, CDR1 is MDHEN and CDR2 SYDVKM. This CDR3 reads CASSLRSRNTEAFF. The CDR3, as DNA: TGTGCCAGCAGTTTACGCAGCAGGAACACTGAAGCTTTCTTT.

This chain links TRBV10-3 with TRBJ1-1; the match to TRBD1 covers 9 bases. V lost 7 bases and J lost 3; bases outside the gene matches: 9. The length of the CDR3 is 15 residues. CDR1 ENHRY and CDR2 SYGVKD come from the germline V gene. The CDR3 protein is CAINQRRDRDTEAFF. The CDR3 DNA is TGTGCCATCAATCAGAGAAGGGACAGGGACACTGAAGCTTTCTTT.

The V gene is TRBV18, the J gene TRBJ2-2, with D unresolved. Trimming removed 1 base at V and 3 bases at J, with 18 bases between. Per the germline V gene, CDR1 is KGHSH and CDR2 is LQKENI. The CDR3 is made up of 18 amino acids. CDR3 coding DNA: TGTGCCAGCTCACCACTAAGAGCCGGATCCGATTACACCGGGGAGCTGTTTTTT. This encodes CASSPLRAGSDYTGELFF.

The chain employs TRBV28 and TRBJ2-7; D is ambiguous. This CDR3 has 14 residues. With 2 bases removed from V and 3 bases from J, the gap between germline ends came to 11 bases. Germline CDR1 and CDR2: MDHEN and SYDVKM. Written as DNA, the CDR3 is TGTGCCAGCAGTTTAGAGTTGGGGATCTACGAGCAGTACTTC. Its protein product is CASSLELGIYEQYF.

This clone occurred a few times. The CDR3 here is CASTDPELDGGRLSTSTNYGYTF. In DNA form, the CDR3 reads TGTGCCAGCACTGATCCTGAGCTCGATGGGGGCAGGCTGTCAACCTCCACTAACTATGGCTACACCTTC. The chain links TRBV2 to TRBJ1-2; possibly TRBD1 for D (6 bases). CDR1 and CDR2 (germline): SNHLY, FYNNEI. The CDR3 is made up of 23 amino acids. Trimming left V 7 bases short and J 0 bases short, with 39 bases between.

J is TRBJ1-5 and V is TRBV30, with no clear D. CDR1 is GTSNPN and CDR2 is SVGIG in the germline V gene (reference sequence). The CDR3 has 12 amino acids. Between the trimmed V and J ends, which lost 1 base and 4 bases, there was a span of 5 bases. The CDR3 sequence: CAWSGRNQPQHF. In DNA, the CDR3 is TGTGCCTGGAGTGGTCGGAATCAGCCCCAGCATTTT.

The chain is built from TRBV6-5 and TRBJ2-7; the D gene is possibly TRBD1 (5 bases). CDR3 length equals 16 residues. Germline-derived CDR1 and CDR2 are MNHEY and SVGAGI. V was cut by 4 bases and J by 3 bases, with 19 bases left in between. The CDR3 nucleotides read TGTGCCAGCAGTTGGTCTCGCCGTTACAGGAGCTACGAGCAGTACTTC. Amino acids: CASSWSRRYRSYEQYF.

V and J are TRBV2 and TRBJ2-1, with 9 bases identical to TRBD2. This CDR3 contains 15 residues. V was clipped by 3 bases and J by 10 bases; unmatched bases: 10. The germline V gene encodes CDR1 SNHLY and CDR2 FYNNEI. This CDR3 reads CASSDSGRLMKEQFF. CDR3 in DNA: TGTGCCAGCAGTGACAGCGGGAGGCTGATGAAGGAGCAGTTCTTC.

V gene TRBV6-5 combines with J gene TRBJ2-7, with D unresolved. Germline V gene lookup returns CDR1 MNHEY and CDR2 SVGAGI. V was shortened by 4 bases and J by 7 bases, with 14 bases between the two germline ends. This CDR3 has 13 amino acids. The CDR3, as DNA: TGTGCCAGCAGTTCCCGACCCGTTTCAGAGCAGTACTTC. This translates into CASSSRPVSEQYF.

The genes are TRBV6-4 and TRBJ1-1, with D maybe TRBD1 (6 bases). The ends were cut back, 3 bases at V and 1 base at J, with 6 bases in the middle. Germline V CDR1 and CDR2: MRHNA, SNTAGT. This CDR3 is 13 amino acids long. The CDR3 spells CASSEGANTEAFF. In DNA form, the CDR3 reads TGTGCCAGCAGTGAGGGGGCGAACACTGAAGCTTTCTTT.

In this sample, this clone turned up once. The chain couples TRBV28 to TRBJ2-1; 10 bases match TRBD1. The germline V gene has CDR1 MDHEN and CDR2 SYDVKM. The ends lost 5 bases at V and 6 bases at J; junction bases unmatched: 16. The length of the CDR3 is 18 residues. CDR3 in DNA: TGTGCCAGCAGTCTCGACAGGGGGCGGATGGGCGGGCCCAATGAGCAGTTCTTC. This translates into CASSLDRGRMGGPNEQFF.

The chain uses TRBV27 and TRBJ1-2, with 10 bases fitting TRBD1. Germline V gene lookup returns CDR1 MNHEY and CDR2 SMNVEV (reference sequence). The CDR3 has 15 residues. V dropped 5 bases and J dropped 4; count of bases not matched to a gene: 7. This CDR3 is CASSPGTGAIYGYTF. CDR3 DNA sequence: TGTGCCAGCAGTCCCGGGACAGGGGCGATCTATGGCTACACCTTC.

The V gene is TRBV24-1, the J gene TRBJ2-1; the match to TRBD2 covers 16 bases. The V gene end was trimmed by 0 bases and the J gene end by 5 bases; junction bases not matched to a gene: 3. The CDR3 contains 18 residues. Germline loops: CDR1 KGHDR, CDR2 SFDVKD. The CDR3 nucleotides are TGTGCCACCAGTGATTTGCAAGGGACTAGCGGGAGGGACAATGAGCAGTTCTTC. As protein: CATSDLQGTSGRDNEQFF.

Only one count was recorded for this clone. The chain employs TRBV7-2 and TRBJ2-7; D is unresolved. The germline V gene encodes CDR1 SGHTA and CDR2 FQGNSA. This CDR3 comprises 11 residues. Trimming took 2 bases from V and 5 from J, leaving 4 bases between them. The CDR3 DNA reads as TGTGCCAGCAGCTTACATAACGAGCAGTACTTC. Residues: CASSLHNEQYF.

For the CDR3, the DNA is TGTGCCAGCAGCTTAGAAGGGACAGGGCTAAGCTCTGGGGCCAACGTCCTGACTTTC. Encoded protein: CASSLEGTGLSSGANVLTF. This rearrangement joins TRBV7-9 to TRBJ2-6; 9 bases agree with TRBD1. The CDR3 is 19 amino acids. V gave up 1 base and J gave up 0 bases; unmatched junction bases: 7. Germline V CDR1 and CDR2: SEHNR, FQNEAQ (reference sequence).

The rearrangement uses TRBV6-5 and TRBJ1-6; no firm D call. V lost 2 bases and J 14 bases, leaving 10 bases between the germline ends. Germline CDR1 is MNHEY and CDR2 is SVGAGI. The CDR3 runs to 12 residues. Here the CDR3 DNA reads TGTGCCAGCAGTTACGAGGGTCTGACCCTCCACTTT. This codes for CASSYEGLTLHF.

V gene TRBV7-8 combines with J gene TRBJ1-4; TRBD1 aligns across 7 bases. The junction had 6 bases not matched to a gene; V was cut back by 5 bases and J by 12 bases. Germline V CDR1 and CDR2: SGHVS, FQNEAQ. CDR3 length: 12 residues. The CDR3 region is CASSLQGSQLFF. The CDR3 nucleotides are TGTGCCAGCAGCCTACAGGGGAGTCAACTGTTTTTT.

The genes are TRBV7-7 and TRBJ2-1; no clear D gene. Trimming cost V 7 bases and J 0 bases, with 7 bases left between them. Germline V gene lookup returns CDR1 SSHAT and CDR2 FNYEAQ (reference sequence). The CDR3 has 13 amino acids. The CDR3 nucleotides read TGTGCCAGCACCCCCTACTCCTACAATGAGCAGTTCTTC. This translates into CASTPYSYNEQFF.

The chain joins TRBV20-1 to TRBJ2-7; D remains ambiguous. This CDR3 is built from 11 residues. Germline V gene sequence: CDR1 DFQATT, CDR2 SNEGSKA (reference sequence). CDR3 loop: CSARAQYEQYF. As DNA, the CDR3 is TGCAGCGCTCGGGCCCAGTACGAGCAGTACTTC.

As DNA, the CDR3 is TGTGCCAGTAGTGCCAAAGGACAGGGGATCACCGGGGAGCTGTTTTTT. Translated, it gives CASSAKGQGITGELFF. The gene calls are TRBV19 and TRBJ2-2; TRBD1 matches 9 bases. The length of the CDR3 is 16 residues. Germline values: CDR1 LNHDA, CDR2 SQIVND (reference sequence). Trimming took 5 bases from V and 4 from J; bases not matched to a gene: 8. The full variable domain, rest sourced from reference TRBV19 and TRBJ2-2, is DGGITQSPKYLFRKEGQNVTLSCEQNLNHDAMYWYRQDPGQGLRLIYYSQIVNDFQKGDIAEGYSVSREKKESFPLTVTSAQKNPTAFYLCASSAKGQGITGELFFGEGSRLTVL.

The V gene is TRBV24-1, the J gene TRBJ2-2; D unclear. This CDR3 is built from 18 residues. Germline V gene lookup returns CDR1 KGHDR and CDR2 SFDVKD. V shed 3 bases and J shed 0 bases, with 16 bases lying between them. CDR3 amino acids: CATSDQSPGPTNTGELFF. DNA for the CDR3: TGTGCCACCAGTGATCAATCTCCCGGGCCTACGAACACCGGGGAGCTGTTTTTT.

The chain couples TRBV25-1 to TRBJ2-7, with 8 bases that match TRBD1. The CDR3 extends over 14 amino acids. J was trimmed by 6 bases and V by 1 base; bases with no gene match: 5. Germline CDR1 and CDR2: MGHDK and SYGVNS. This CDR3 reads CASSESGRGREQYF. The CDR3 DNA reads TGTGCCAGCAGTGAATCGGGCAGGGGGCGCGAGCAGTACTTC.

This chain uses TRBV21-1 with TRBJ1-4. TRBV21-1 is described as a pseudogene. The CDR3 contains 18 residues. The DNA of the CDR3 is TGTGCCAGCAGCGCCCGGAGGGGCGGGGGGGGACGGAATGAAAAACTGTTTTTT. This encodes CASSARRGGGGRNEKLFF.